Shown below are 23 T cell receptor beta chains from a single sample sequenced in a study of shared clonotypes between healthy human individuals. Measured with immunoSEQ multiplex PCR; TCRdb has only the in-frame clones, and not every one. The sample records fewer than 150,000 clones, approximately 70% being singletons. Sequencing used memory CD8+ T cells sorted from blood. Noted subset: CD45RO+ cells pooled with CCR7-negative TemRA cells. The receptors originated from a woman in her 30s in good health.

This rearrangement joins TRBV13 to TRBJ1-2; no clear D gene. The CDR3 has 12 residues. Trimming cost V 1 base and J 8 bases, with 8 bases left between them. Germline lookup yields CDR1 PRHDT and CDR2 FYEKMQ (reference sequence). CDR3 region: CASSLEGSGYTF. CDR3 in DNA: TGTGCCAGCAGCTTAGAAGGGTCCGGCTACACCTTC.

This rearrangement joins TRBV6-6 to TRBJ1-5; TRBD1 is a possible D gene (6 bases). The germline V gene has CDR1 MNHNY and CDR2 SVGAGI (reference sequence). The V end was cut by 5 bases, the J end by 7 bases, with 9 bases between. The CDR3 covers 12 residues. The CDR3 DNA follows: TGTGCCAGCAGTGCGGACAGACAGCCCCAGCATTTT. Its translation is CASSADRQPQHF.

In DNA, the CDR3 is TGTGCCAGCAGCTGGCGGACAGGTAACTCCTACGAGCAGTACTTC. Amino acid sequence: CASSWRTGNSYEQYF. The genes are TRBV13 and TRBJ2-7, with 7 bases matching TRBD1. J was trimmed by 0 bases and V by 4 bases; bases with no gene match: 6. Per the germline V gene, CDR1 is PRHDT and CDR2 is FYEKMQ (reference sequence). The CDR3 is 15 amino acids.

The chain employs TRBV5-4 and TRBJ2-7; 9 bases are a match to TRBD2. With 1 base clipped from V and 3 bases from J, the junction kept 8 bases outside the gene matches. This CDR3 has 16 residues. CDR1 is SGHNT, CDR2 YYREEE, per germline (reference sequence). The CDR3 DNA follows: TGTGCCAGCAGCTTGCAGTACGGGACTAGCATCTACGAGCAGTACTTC. Its protein is CASSLQYGTSIYEQYF.

This clone showed up many times. The V and J genes are TRBV6-4 and TRBJ1-5, with D possibly being TRBD1 (5 bases). The germline gives CDR1 MRHNA, CDR2 SNTAGT. CDR3 length: 15 amino acids. The V and J ends lost 3 bases and 1 base respectively, with 10 bases between them. CDR3 DNA sequence: TGTGCCAGCAGTGAGGGGGACGGAAGCAATCAGCCCCAGCATTTT. It is translated as CASSEGDGSNQPQHF.

V gene TRBV2 combines with J gene TRBJ2-1, with 12 bases fitting TRBD2. The CDR3 covers 18 residues. The V gene's germline CDR1 is SNHLY and CDR2 FYNNEI. V lost 5 bases, J lost 0 bases, and 8 bases stayed unmatched. The CDR3 spells CASSHLAGGPSSYNEQFF. The CDR3 DNA follows: TGTGCCAGCAGTCATCTAGCGGGAGGGCCCAGCTCCTACAATGAGCAGTTCTTC.

V usage is TRBV18 and J usage is TRBJ1-2, with D hard to call. V dropped 3 bases and J dropped 5 bases, with 16 bases sitting between them. The germline CDR1 and CDR2 sequences are KGHSH and LQKENI. The CDR3 has 15 amino acids. CDR3 DNA sequence: TGTGCCAGCTCACCCAAAATTCGATGGTATTATGGCTACACCTTC. Its translation: CASSPKIRWYYGYTF.

The chain couples TRBV19 to TRBJ2-7, with TRBD2 matching 13 bases. Per the germline V gene, CDR1 is LNHDA and CDR2 is SQIVND (reference sequence). The CDR3 totals 17 residues. The V and J ends lost 5 bases and 6 bases, in that order; junction bases with no gene match: 13. For the CDR3, the DNA is TGTGCCAGTAGTCCTAGAACTAGCGGGAGGGCCTATGGCGAGCAGTACTTC. Translated, it gives CASSPRTSGRAYGEQYF.

This chain links TRBV4-2 with TRBJ2-7; TRBD2 agrees at 11 bases. Germline assignment: CDR1 LGHNA and CDR2 YNFKEQ. The trim removed 0 bases at V and 3 bases at J, leaving 4 bases unmatched. The CDR3 is made up of 16 amino acids. CDR3 region: CASSQELAGANYEQYF. The CDR3 DNA follows: TGTGCCAGCAGCCAAGAACTAGCGGGAGCAAACTACGAGCAGTACTTC.

The chain joins TRBV4-1 to TRBJ2-3, with D perhaps TRBD2 (6 bases). Germline assignment: CDR1 MGHRA and CDR2 YSYEKL. V dropped 3 bases and J dropped 14 bases, with 12 bases sitting between them. The length of the CDR3 is 11 residues. CDR3 region: CASSQGGVRYF. CDR3 nucleotide sequence: TGCGCCAGCAGCCAGGGCGGGGTAAGGTATTTT.

The sample holds one count of this clone. The rearrangement joins TRBV25-1 to TRBJ2-1, with D hard to call. V shed 6 bases and J shed 4 bases, with 16 bases lying between them. CDR3 length: 15 amino acids. Germline V gives CDR1 MGHDK, CDR2 SYGVNS. CDR3 sequence: CASSPSVPWYNEQFF. The CDR3 DNA is TGTGCCAGCAGCCCAAGTGTGCCTTGGTACAATGAGCAGTTCTTC.

This clone was observed a few times. The chain combines TRBV28 with TRBJ2-1, with 9 positions matching TRBD2. After removal of 5 bases from V and 3 bases from J, the junction contained 5 bases not matched to a gene. The CDR3 is 15 amino acids. CDR1 and CDR2 (germline): MDHEN, SYDVKM. The CDR3 region has the DNA TGTGCCAGCAGTGTAGCGGGAGAGGGCTACAATGAGCAGTTCTTC. Its translation: CASSVAGEGYNEQFF.

This clone was counted many times. The chain uses TRBV4-2 and TRBJ2-3; 10 bases line up with TRBD2. The CDR3 is 15 amino acids. Germline V gives CDR1 LGHNA, CDR2 YNFKEQ. V gave up 6 bases and J gave up 4 bases; unmatched junction bases: 7. The CDR3 protein is CASRRLAGESDTQYF. For the CDR3, the DNA is TGTGCCAGCAGACGGCTAGCGGGAGAATCAGATACGCAGTATTTT.

This clone occurred a few times. V and J are TRBV5-4 and TRBJ2-1; possibly TRBD1 for D (6 bases). Trimming pared 4 bases from V and 1 base from J, leaving 12 bases between. The CDR3 consists of 15 residues. Germline V gives CDR1 SGHNT, CDR2 YYREEE (reference sequence). The CDR3 region is CASSVQGRSYNEQFF. Written as DNA, the CDR3 is TGTGCCAGCAGCGTACAGGGTAGATCCTACAATGAGCAGTTCTTC.

This rearrangement joins TRBV5-1 to TRBJ1-4; D possibly corresponds to TRBD1 (5 bases). Trimming pared 0 bases from V and 8 bases from J, leaving 14 bases between. Germline CDR1 reads SGHRS; CDR2 reads YFSETQ. The CDR3 runs to 15 residues. As DNA, the CDR3 is TGCGCCAGCAGCTTGGCCCGGGCAGGGCTAGAAAAACTGTTTTTT. Translating it yields CASSLARAGLEKLFF.

The CDR3 DNA follows: TGTGCCATCAGAGGACTCAGAAACACCATATATTTT. Translating gives CAIRGLRNTIYF. V usage is TRBV10-3 and J usage is TRBJ1-3; no firm D call. Trimming left V 6 bases short and J 5 bases short, with 8 bases between. Germline-derived CDR1 and CDR2 are ENHRY and SYGVKD. This CDR3 is built from 12 residues.

The gene calls are TRBV14 and TRBJ2-1; the match to TRBD2 covers 7 bases. CDR1 is SGHDN and CDR2 is FVKESK in the germline V gene. The CDR3 loop spans 18 amino acids. The V gene end was trimmed by 1 base and the J gene end by 6 bases; junction bases not matched to a gene: 15. Written as DNA, the CDR3 is TGTGCCAGCAGCCAAGGATACCCCGGGACTACTTCTTTCAATGAGCAGTTCTTC. It codes for CASSQGYPGTTSFNEQFF.

This clone came up once. This chain joins TRBV27 and TRBJ2-1; TRBD2 aligns across 9 bases. The CDR3 is made up of 19 amino acids. V was clipped by 5 bases and J by 8 bases; unmatched bases: 22. The germline V gene encodes CDR1 MNHEY and CDR2 SMNVEV (reference sequence). The CDR3 DNA sequence: TGTGCCAGCAGTCCACTGGGTATAGCGGGAGATGGAGGATCGCATGAGCAGTTCTTC. Amino acids: CASSPLGIAGDGGSHEQFF.

The rearrangement uses TRBV7-9 and TRBJ2-1, with TRBD2 matching over 12 bases. Germline loops: CDR1 SEHNR, CDR2 FQNEAQ (reference sequence). This CDR3 contains 18 residues. V lost 4 bases, J lost 3 bases, and 10 bases stayed unmatched. The CDR3 region has the DNA TGTGCCAGCAGCTACGCCGATTGGACTAGCGGGAACTACAATGAGCAGTTCTTC. Amino acid sequence: CASSYADWTSGNYNEQFF. The full variable domain, in which reference TRBV7-9 and TRBJ2-1 provide the parts outside the CDR3, is DTGVSQNPRHKITKRGQNVTFRCDPISEHNRLYWYRQTLGQGPEFLTYFQNEAQLEKSRLLSDRFSAERPKGSFSTLEIQRTEQGDSAMYLCASSYADWTSGNYNEQFFGPGTRLTVL.

The chain combines TRBV27 with TRBJ2-5, with 12 bases lining up with TRBD1. Germline V CDR1 and CDR2: MNHEY, SMNVEV (reference sequence). This CDR3 spans 17 amino acids. With V trimmed by 2 bases and J by 5 bases, 9 bases remained unmatched. CDR3 protein: CASSLRGQGALWETQYF. CDR3 bases: TGTGCCAGCAGTTTAAGGGGACAGGGGGCGCTCTGGGAGACCCAGTACTTC.

V usage is TRBV14 and J usage is TRBJ2-1; 7 nucleotides line up with TRBD2. CDR3 length: 12 residues. Trimming cost V 1 base and J 14 bases; bases outside gene matches: 5. CDR1 is SGHDN and CDR2 is FVKESK in the germline V gene. The CDR3 DNA follows: TGTGCCAGCAGCCAAGGGGGAGGGAGGGAGTTCTTC. Translated, it gives CASSQGGGREFF. The full variable domain, rest sourced from reference TRBV14 and TRBJ2-1, is EAGVTQFPSHSVIEKGQTVTLRCDPISGHDNLYWYRRVMGKEIKFLLHFVKESKQDESGMPNNRFLAERTGGTYSTLKVQPAELEDSGVYFCASSQGGGREFFGPGTRLTVL.

This clone was observed a single time. This chain connects TRBV19 to TRBJ2-1, with D possibly matching TRBD2 (5 bases). The V gene lost 9 bases and the J gene lost 4 bases, with 19 bases spanning the gap. The CDR3 is made up of 15 amino acids. Looked up from germline, CDR1 is LNHDA and CDR2 is SQIVND (reference sequence). Here the CDR3 reads CASLPRSGYYNEQFF. The CDR3 DNA reads TGTGCCAGCCTTCCCCGGAGCGGATATTACAATGAGCAGTTCTTC.

The chain has TRBV11-2 and TRBJ2-1; D is undetermined. The CDR3 is made up of 12 amino acids. With 5 bases removed from V and 10 bases from J, the gap between germline ends came to 12 bases. In germline, CDR1 is SGHAT, CDR2 FQNNGV. CDR3 amino acids: CASSARFGEQFF. The CDR3 nucleotides are TGTGCCAGCAGCGCCAGATTTGGGGAGCAGTTCTTC.